This TCR beta chain was recovered during a study of T cells in Graves' hyperthyroidism and ophthalmopathy. Patients were excluded for uncontrolled infection, other autoimmune disease, pregnancy or lactation. As to this clonotype: A read error may explain this, as a much larger clone is one base away.

The length of the CDR3 is 12 residues. CDR1 is MDHEN, CDR2 SYDVKM, per germline. Trimming pared 1 base from V and 10 bases from J, leaving 9 bases between. TCR beta CDR3 sequences were amplified from RNA transcripts. A first-round RT-PCR of the TCR CDR3 used the HTBI primer set. TCRdb reprocessed the multiplex PCR reads with MiXCR, giving one entry per CDR3 protein. The table includes about 270,000 distinct CDR3 sequences, approximately 20% detected once. The chain joins TRBV28 to TRBJ2-3; no clear D gene. The source of this sequence is a man aged 25-40 years with Graves' ophthalmopathy. The sequencing sample was made of blood. CDR3: CASSLSSVAQYF. CDR3 bases: TGTGCCAGCAGTTTATCGTCAGTTGCGCAGTATTTT. Filled out from reference TRBV28 and TRBJ2-3, the complete variable domain reads DVKVTQSSRYLVKRTGEKVFLECVQDMDHENMFWYRQDPGLGLRLIYFSYDVKMKEKGDIPEGYSVSREKKERFSLILESASTNQTSMYLCASSLSSVAQYFGPGTRLTVL.